This TCR beta chain was documented in a study of human T cells and chemical hapten exposure. Looking at the study overall: Skin on the upper inner arm, about 2 cm by about 2 cm in size, was sensitized with 2% DPC.

The CDR3 runs to 12 residues. This clonotype was recorded at least ten times. As to time point: patch test 1, 2 weeks after DPC sensitization. Treatment described: therapeutic diphenylcyclopropenone sensitization with weekly scalp DPC. In TCRdb, the RACE reads were re-called with MiXCR into one record per CDR3 protein. In the table there are fewer than 500,000 distinct CDR3 sequences, more than 4.5% of which are singletons. The source material was whole blood, sampled in connection with sensitization to the hapten diphenylcyclopropenone (DPC). The V and J genes are TRBV21-1 and TRBJ2-7. TRBV21-1 is a listed pseudogene. This clonotype was sampled from a woman between 45 and 60 years old with alopecia areata. Some clones in this sample may be carry-over from other donors' samples. CDR3 region: CASSGGSYEQYF. The CDR3 bases are TGTGCCAGCAGCGGGGGTTCCTACGAGCAGTACTTC.